This TCR beta chain was found in a study of cytomegalovirus exposure and HLA in healthy donors. Study findings and constraints: Segments of the TCR beta V type were, in most cases, productive about 87% or about 30% of the time in an earlier analysis. The later analysis indicated that the majority of CMV-associated TCR beta chains appeared HLA-restricted.

About this clone itself: Its antigen is unidentified.

CDR3 length equals 15 residues. Trimming removed 7 bases from V and 4 bases from J, with 19 bases in between. CDR1 and CDR2 (germline): MNHNS, SASEGT. Researchers ran the PCR with 60 Vbeta and 13 Jbeta primers. The repertoire was sequenced with immunoSEQ multiplex PCR; TCRdb's copy has only in-frame clones and lacks some. The table has about 210,000 clones, about three quarters seen once; the top ten hold approximately 0.47%. Healthy individuals who donated bone marrow served as the donors. Sequencing was done on a sample of PBMCs. The clonotype was recovered from a boy younger than 18 in good health and CMV-seronegative. V and J are TRBV6-1 and TRBJ1-2; D is undetermined. The CDR3 here is CASTTRAGNLYGYTF. In nucleotides, the CDR3 is TGTGCCAGCACCACCAGAGCGGGGAACCTCTATGGCTACACCTTC.